This TCR beta chain came from a study of response to subunit inactivated influenza vaccine. V gave up 4 bases and J gave up 4 bases, with 23 bases separating them. The CDR3 spans 18 residues. Germline V CDR1 and CDR2: SGHVS, FQNEAQ. Study outcomes and limitations: New T cells are recruited in small numbers by each seasonal influenza vaccination, according to the authors' suggestion.

TCRdb reprocessed the RT-PCR reads with MiXCR, giving one entry per CDR3 protein. Among about half a million distinct CDR3 sequences listed, 6.5% to 8% were seen once. Remarks on this clonotype: Its specificity is not known.

This chain connects TRBV7-8 to TRBJ1-5; TRBD1 is a possible D gene (5 bases). This receptor was obtained from a man aged 50-75 years who received an inactivated influenza vaccine. The source was PBMCs from blood, collected less than 30 months after vaccination. This chain's CDR3 is CASSSGVGGFPPNQPQHF. DNA of the CDR3: TGTGCCAGCAGCTCGGGGGTTGGAGGCTTTCCCCCGAATCAGCCCCAGCATTTT.